This T cell receptor beta chain is drawn from a study of blood T cells in healthy people across ages. Study findings and constraints: There were more naive CD4+ cells and higher diversity in long-lived donors than in aged donors.

The germline CDR1 and CDR2 sequences are LGHNA and YNFKEQ. The CDR3 totals 13 residues. Trimming shortened V by 2 bases and J by 4 bases, and 9 bases separated the two germline ends. A note on this clonotype: Its antigen is still unknown.

The use of a sample-barcoded 5' primer and a J-beta primer mix characterized a second PCR of 7 to 11 cycles. Each cDNA molecule, via a template-switch adaptor with 12 random nucleotides, was tagged. TCRdb passed the 5' RACE reads through MiXCR, listing each CDR3 protein once. The profile shows about 1.4 million distinct CDR3 sequences, approximately 59% of them singletons. It was approximately 10 milliliters of peripheral blood that were drawn from each donor. At least 6 million PBMCs were isolated per sample. The sample was blood. This receptor was obtained from a man younger than 30 in good health. V and J are TRBV4-2 and TRBJ2-7; D may be TRBD1 (6 bases). The CDR3 spells CASSQRRGYEQYF. The CDR3 bases are TGTGCCAGCAGCCAAAGAAGGGGGTACGAGCAGTACTTC.